This passage covers 2 T cell receptor beta chains from one sample sequenced in a study of blood T cell repertoires in COVID-19. The data were produced by immunoSEQ multiplex PCR, yet TCRdb's version contains in-frame clones alone and is incomplete. Of a few hundred thousand clones detected, roughly 92% appear once; the ten largest clones hold about 0.83%. The sequenced sample was PBMCs or T cells enriched from blood (not recorded which). The source of these receptors is a woman aged 40 to 50 who had been exposed to COVID-19.

The V call is TRBV5-4, the J call TRBJ1-1; D perhaps matches TRBD1 (6 bases). Germline V gene data show CDR1 as SGHNT and CDR2 as YYREEE (reference sequence). The CDR3 extends over 13 amino acids. V was pared by 3 bases and J by 7 bases, with 13 bases between. The CDR3 DNA sequence: TGTGCCAGCAGCTGGGGGCCGGGAGGTGAAGCTTTCTTT. This sequence encodes CASSWGPGGEAFF.

The rearrangement uses TRBV30 and TRBJ2-1; D is perhaps TRBD2 (5 bases). This CDR3 region has 14 residues. Germline CDR1 reads GTSNPN; CDR2 reads SVGIG (reference sequence). V dropped 2 bases and J dropped 7 bases, with 15 bases sitting between them. The CDR3 sequence: CAWSFGLGSNEQFF. CDR3 nucleotides: TGTGCCTGGAGTTTCGGACTGGGTTCGAATGAGCAGTTCTTC.